This T cell receptor beta chain derives from a study of blood T cell repertoires in COVID-19. V trimming: 5 bases; J trimming: 1 base; junction bases outside the gene matches: 4. Germline-derived CDR1 and CDR2 are MNHEY and SVGAGI. There are 15 residues in the CDR3. The assay was immunoSEQ multiplex PCR, and TCRdb's table has in-frame clones only and misses some. The table has more than 300,000 clones, 75% to 90% seen once. The receptor was isolated from a woman aged 50 to 60 with COVID-19, enrolled during active disease. The chain has TRBV6-5 and TRBJ2-2, with 7 nucleotides matching TRBD2. Sequencing input: peripheral blood. CDR3 protein: CASSRLAGNTGELFF. The CDR3 bases are TGTGCCAGCAGTCGACTAGCCGGGAACACCGGGGAGCTGTTTTTT.